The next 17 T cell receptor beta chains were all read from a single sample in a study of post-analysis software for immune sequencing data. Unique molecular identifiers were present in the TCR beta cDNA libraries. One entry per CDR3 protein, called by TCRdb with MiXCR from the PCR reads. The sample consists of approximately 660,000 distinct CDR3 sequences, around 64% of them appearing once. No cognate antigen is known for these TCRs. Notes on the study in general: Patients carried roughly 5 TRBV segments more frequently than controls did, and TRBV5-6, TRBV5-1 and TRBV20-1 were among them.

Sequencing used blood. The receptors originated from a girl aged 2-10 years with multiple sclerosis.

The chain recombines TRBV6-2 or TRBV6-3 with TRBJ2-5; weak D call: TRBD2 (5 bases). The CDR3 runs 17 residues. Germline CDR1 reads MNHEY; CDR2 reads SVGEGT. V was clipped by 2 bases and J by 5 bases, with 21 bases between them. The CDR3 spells CASSYPLDLMVVETQYF. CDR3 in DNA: TGTGCCAGCAGTTACCCACTAGATCTCATGGTCGTGGAGACCCAGTACTTC.

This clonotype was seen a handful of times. The CDR3 region is CSVEGAPVSSYNEQFF. The CDR3 coding sequence is TGCAGCGTTGAAGGGGCTCCCGTTAGCTCCTACAATGAGCAGTTCTTC. V is TRBV29-1 and J is TRBJ2-1; D is unclear. V was clipped by 1 base and J by 0 bases, with 13 bases between them. CDR1 and CDR2 (germline): SQVTM, ANQGSEA. CDR3 length: 16 amino acids.

The CDR3 DNA follows: TGTGCCACCAGCAGAGATGTAGCGGGAGGACGACACTCCTACAATGAGCAGTTCTTC. Protein product: CATSRDVAGGRHSYNEQFF. The chain carries TRBV15 and TRBJ2-1; 10 positions match TRBD2. This CDR3 is built from 19 residues. Germline CDR1 reads LNHNV; CDR2 reads YYDKDF (reference sequence). V lost 0 bases and J lost 0; bases outside the gene matches: 8.

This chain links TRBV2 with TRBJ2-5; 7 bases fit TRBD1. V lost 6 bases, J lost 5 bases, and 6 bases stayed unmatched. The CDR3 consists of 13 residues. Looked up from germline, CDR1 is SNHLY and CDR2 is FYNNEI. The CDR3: CASSPDRVETQYF. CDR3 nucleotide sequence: TGTGCCAGCAGCCCAGACAGGGTTGAGACCCAGTACTTC.

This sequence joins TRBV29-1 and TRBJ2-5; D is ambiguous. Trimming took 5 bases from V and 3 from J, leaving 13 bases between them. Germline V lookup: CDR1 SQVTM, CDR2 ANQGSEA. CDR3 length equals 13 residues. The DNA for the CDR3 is TGCAGCGTTCGGAGTTTGGCAGAAGAGACCCAGTACTTC. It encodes CSVRSLAEETQYF.

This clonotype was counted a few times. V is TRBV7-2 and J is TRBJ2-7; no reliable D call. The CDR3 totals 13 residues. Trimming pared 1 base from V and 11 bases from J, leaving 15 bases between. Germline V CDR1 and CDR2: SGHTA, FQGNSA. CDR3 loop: CASSLGPGVFKYF. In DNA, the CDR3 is TGTGCCAGCAGCTTAGGACCTGGCGTGTTCAAGTACTTC.

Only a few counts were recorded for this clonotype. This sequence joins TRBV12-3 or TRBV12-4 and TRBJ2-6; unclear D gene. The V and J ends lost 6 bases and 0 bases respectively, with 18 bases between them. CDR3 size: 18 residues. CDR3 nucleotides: TGTGCCAGCAGCCCAAAGAACACTGTTTCCTCTGGGGCCAACGTCCTGACTTTC. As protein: CASSPKNTVSSGANVLTF.

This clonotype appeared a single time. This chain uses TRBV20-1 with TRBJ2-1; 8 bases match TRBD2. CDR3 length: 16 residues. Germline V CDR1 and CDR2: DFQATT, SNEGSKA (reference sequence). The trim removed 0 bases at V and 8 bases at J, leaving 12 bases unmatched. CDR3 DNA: TGCAGTGCTAGAGATTCGGGTCGGACTAGCTTAGATGAGCAGTTCTTC. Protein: CSARDSGRTSLDEQFF.

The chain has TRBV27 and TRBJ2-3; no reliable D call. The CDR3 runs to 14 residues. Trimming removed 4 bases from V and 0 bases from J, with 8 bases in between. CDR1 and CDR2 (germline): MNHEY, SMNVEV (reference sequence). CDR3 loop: CASSYTPSTDTQYF. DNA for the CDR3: TGTGCCAGCAGTTACACACCAAGCACAGATACGCAGTATTTT.

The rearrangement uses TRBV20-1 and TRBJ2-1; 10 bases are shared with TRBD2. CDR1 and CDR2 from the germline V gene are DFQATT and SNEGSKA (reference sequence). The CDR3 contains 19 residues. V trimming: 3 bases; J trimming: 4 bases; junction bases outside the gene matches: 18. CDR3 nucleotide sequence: TGCAGTGCTAGTCTTGGGTCGGGACCAGCGGGGGGGCCGTACAATGAGCAGTTCTTC. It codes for CSASLGSGPAGGPYNEQFF.

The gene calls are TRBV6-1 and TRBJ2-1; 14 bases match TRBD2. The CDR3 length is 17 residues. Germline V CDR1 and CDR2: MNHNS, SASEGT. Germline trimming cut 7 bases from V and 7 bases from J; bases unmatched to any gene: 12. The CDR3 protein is CASKTSGGAGSHNEQFF. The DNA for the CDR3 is TGTGCCAGCAAGACTAGCGGGGGGGCGGGATCTCATAATGAGCAGTTCTTC.

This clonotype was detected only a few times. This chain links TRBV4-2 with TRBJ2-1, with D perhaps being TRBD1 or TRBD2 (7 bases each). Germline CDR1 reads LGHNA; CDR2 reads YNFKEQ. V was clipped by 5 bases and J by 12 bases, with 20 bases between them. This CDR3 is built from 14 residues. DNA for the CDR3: TGTGCCAGCAGCTCCTCAGGGGGGGAAGTGGGGCAGTTCTTC. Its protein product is CASSSSGGEVGQFF.

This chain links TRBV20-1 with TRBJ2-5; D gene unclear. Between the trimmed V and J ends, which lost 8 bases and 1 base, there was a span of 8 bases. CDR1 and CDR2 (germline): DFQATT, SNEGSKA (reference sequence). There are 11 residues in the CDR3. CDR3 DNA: TGCAGTCTAGGAGTCCAAGAGACCCAGTACTTC. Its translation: CSLGVQETQYF.

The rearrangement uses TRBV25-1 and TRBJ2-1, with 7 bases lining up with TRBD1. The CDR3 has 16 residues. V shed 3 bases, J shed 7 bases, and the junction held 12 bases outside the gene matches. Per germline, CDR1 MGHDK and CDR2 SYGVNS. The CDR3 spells CASSDLGGQAWNEQFF. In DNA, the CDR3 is TGTGCCAGCAGTGATCTCGGTGGACAGGCCTGGAATGAGCAGTTCTTC. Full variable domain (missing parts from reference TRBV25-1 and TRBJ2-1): EADIYQTPRYLVIGTGKKITLECSQTMGHDKMYWYQQDPGMELHLIHYSYGVNSTEKGDLSSESTVSRIRTEHFPLTLESARPSHTSQYLCASSDLGGQAWNEQFFGPGTRLTVL.

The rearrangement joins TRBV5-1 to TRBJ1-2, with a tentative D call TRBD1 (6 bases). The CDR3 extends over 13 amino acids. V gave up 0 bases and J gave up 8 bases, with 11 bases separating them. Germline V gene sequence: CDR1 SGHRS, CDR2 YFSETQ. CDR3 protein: CASSLGQAEGYTF. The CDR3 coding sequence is TGCGCCAGCAGCTTGGGACAGGCGGAAGGCTACACCTTC.

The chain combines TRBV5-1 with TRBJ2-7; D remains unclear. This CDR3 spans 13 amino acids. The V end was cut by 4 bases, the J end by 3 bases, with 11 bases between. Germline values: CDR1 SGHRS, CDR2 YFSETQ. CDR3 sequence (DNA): TGCGCCAGCAGCGTTCATAGCAGCTACGAGCAGTACTTC. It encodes CASSVHSSYEQYF.

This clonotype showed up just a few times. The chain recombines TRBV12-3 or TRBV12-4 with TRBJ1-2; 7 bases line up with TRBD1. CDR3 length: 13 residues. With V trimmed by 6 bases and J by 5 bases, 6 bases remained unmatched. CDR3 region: CASRAGTAYGYTF. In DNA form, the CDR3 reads TGTGCCAGCAGGGCCGGGACAGCATATGGCTACACCTTC.